Given below is one T cell receptor beta chain in context. What it binds is not known. This sample is drawn from a study of T cell responses to AZD1222 COVID-19 vaccine. Only in-frame clones appear in the TCRdb table, and some are missing; sequencing was by immunoSEQ multiplex PCR. The sample records about 85,000 clones, about 86% being singletons. The CDR3 runs 16 residues. The V and J ends lost 7 bases and 7 bases respectively, with 22 bases between them. Germline V lookup: CDR1 LNHDA, CDR2 SQIVND (reference sequence). Findings of the study overall: The donors showed a predominance of white British ancestry and of females, with possible underestimation of clonal diversity.

The rearrangement links TRBV19 to TRBJ1-4, with D possibly TRBD1 on 5 matching bases. This clonotype originated in an adult in good health. The specimen comprised peripheral blood, sampled on day 0 of AZD1222 vaccination. CDR3 loop: CASKLGRQAAVEKLFF. The DNA of the CDR3 is TGTGCCAGTAAGTTGGGGCGCCAGGCAGCAGTTGAAAAACTGTTTTTT.